This paragraph covers one T cell receptor (beta chain) sequence. Method: immunoSEQ multiplex PCR; TCRdb's copy keeps in-frame clones and lacks some. The top ten hold roughly 0.17% of the sample, which has 60,000 to 90,000 clones, approximately 97% seen once. CDR1 is SGHNT and CDR2 is YENEEA in the germline V gene. This CDR3 has 16 amino acids. Germline trimming cut 1 base from V and 1 base from J; bases unmatched to any gene: 5. This sample is part of a study of technical replicates of blood from a few donors. The clonotype originates from a human donor in good health. The sample taken for sequencing was T cells isolated from PBMCs. V is TRBV11-3 and J is TRBJ1-1, with 8 bases aligning to TRBD1. The CDR3 region is CASSLATGTGNTEAFF. DNA of the CDR3: TGTGCCAGCAGCTTAGCTACCGGGACAGGGAACACTGAAGCTTTCTTT.